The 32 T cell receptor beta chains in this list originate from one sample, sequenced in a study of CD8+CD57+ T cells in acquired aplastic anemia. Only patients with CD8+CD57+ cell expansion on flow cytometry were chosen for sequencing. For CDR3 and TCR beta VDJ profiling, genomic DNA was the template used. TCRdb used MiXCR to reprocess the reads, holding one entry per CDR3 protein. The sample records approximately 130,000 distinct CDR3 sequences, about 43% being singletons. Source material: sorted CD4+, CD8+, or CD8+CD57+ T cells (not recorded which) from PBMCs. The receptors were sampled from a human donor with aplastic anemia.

CDR3 coding DNA: TGTGCCATCAGTTCCACCGCCCAGGGATCCGGGGAGCTGTTTTTT. It specifies CAISSTAQGSGELFF. This chain links TRBV10-3 with TRBJ2-2, with a possible D match to TRBD1 (5 bases). CDR3 size: 15 residues. Trimming removed 5 bases from V and 6 bases from J, with 16 bases in between. Germline V gene sequence: CDR1 ENHRY, CDR2 SYGVKD.

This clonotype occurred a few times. The chain's CDR3 is CASSERGGTQYF. CDR3 nucleotide sequence: TGTGCCAGCAGTGAAAGGGGGGGCACGCAGTATTTT. This chain links TRBV2 with TRBJ2-3; TRBD2 is a possible D gene (7 bases). This CDR3 has 12 amino acids. V shed 2 bases and J shed 9 bases, with 9 bases lying between them. Per germline, CDR1 SNHLY and CDR2 FYNNEI.

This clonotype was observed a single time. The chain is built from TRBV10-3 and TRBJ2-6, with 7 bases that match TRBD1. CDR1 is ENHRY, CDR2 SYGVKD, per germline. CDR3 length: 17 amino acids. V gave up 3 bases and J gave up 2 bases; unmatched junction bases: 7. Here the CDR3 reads CAISDRQGSTGANVLTF. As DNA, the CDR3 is TGTGCCATCAGTGACCGACAGGGTAGTACTGGGGCCAACGTCCTGACTTTC.

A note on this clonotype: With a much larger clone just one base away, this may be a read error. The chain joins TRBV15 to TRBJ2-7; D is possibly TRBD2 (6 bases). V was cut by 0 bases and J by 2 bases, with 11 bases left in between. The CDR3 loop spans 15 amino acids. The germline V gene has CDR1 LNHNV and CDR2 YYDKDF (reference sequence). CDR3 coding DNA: TGTGCCACCAGCAGAGATGATAGCGGAACCTACGAGCAGTACGTC. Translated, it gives CATSRDDSGTYEQYV.

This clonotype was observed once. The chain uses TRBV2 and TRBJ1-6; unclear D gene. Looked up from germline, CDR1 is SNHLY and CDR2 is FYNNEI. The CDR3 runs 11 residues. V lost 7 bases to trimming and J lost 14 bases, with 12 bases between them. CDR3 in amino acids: CASISSGTLHF. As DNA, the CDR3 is TGTGCCAGCATTTCAAGTGGGACCCTCCACTTT.

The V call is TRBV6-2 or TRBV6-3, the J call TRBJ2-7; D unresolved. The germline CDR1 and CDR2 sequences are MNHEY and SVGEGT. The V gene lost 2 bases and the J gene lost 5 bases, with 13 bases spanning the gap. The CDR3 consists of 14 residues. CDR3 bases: TGTGCCAGCAGTTACCTGGGGAAAACCCACGAGCAGTACGTC. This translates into CASSYLGKTHEQYV.

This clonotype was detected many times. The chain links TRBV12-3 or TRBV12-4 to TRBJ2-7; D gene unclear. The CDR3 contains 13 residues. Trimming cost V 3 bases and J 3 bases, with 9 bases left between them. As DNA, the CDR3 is TGTGCCAGCAGTTTGGTACTGAACTACGAGCAGTACTTC. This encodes CASSLVLNYEQYF.

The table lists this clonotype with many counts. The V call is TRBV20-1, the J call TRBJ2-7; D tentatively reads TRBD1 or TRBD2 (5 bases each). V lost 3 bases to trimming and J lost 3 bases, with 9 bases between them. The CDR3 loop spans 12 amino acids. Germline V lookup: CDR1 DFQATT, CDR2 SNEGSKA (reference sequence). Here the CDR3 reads CSASEGIYEQYF. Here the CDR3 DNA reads TGCAGTGCTAGTGAGGGGATCTACGAGCAGTACTTC.

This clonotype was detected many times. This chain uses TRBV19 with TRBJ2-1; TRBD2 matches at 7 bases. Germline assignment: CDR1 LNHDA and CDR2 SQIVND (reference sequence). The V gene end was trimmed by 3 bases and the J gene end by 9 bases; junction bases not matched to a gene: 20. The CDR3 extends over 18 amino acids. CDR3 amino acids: CASSIRDYRGVWGSEQFF. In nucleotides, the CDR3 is TGTGCCAGTAGTATCCGGGACTACCGTGGGGTTTGGGGCAGTGAGCAGTTCTTC.

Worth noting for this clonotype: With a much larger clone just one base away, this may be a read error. The CDR3 nucleotides read TGTGCCAGCAGTTTGGCTCAGTATAGCAATCTGCCCCAGCATTTT. Residues: CASSLAQYSNLPQHF. V is TRBV6-5 and J is TRBJ1-5, with D hard to call. CDR1 is MNHEY, CDR2 SVGAGI, per germline. The CDR3 runs to 15 residues.

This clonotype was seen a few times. CDR3 loop: CASNKQGAAYNEQFF. The CDR3 DNA sequence: TGTGCCAGTAACAAACAGGGGGCGGCGTACAATGAGCAGTTCTTC. This rearrangement joins TRBV19 to TRBJ2-1; 9 bases are shared with TRBD1. The junction had 8 bases not matched to a gene; V was cut back by 7 bases and J by 4 bases. CDR1 and CDR2 from the germline V gene are LNHDA and SQIVND (reference sequence). The CDR3 loop spans 15 amino acids.

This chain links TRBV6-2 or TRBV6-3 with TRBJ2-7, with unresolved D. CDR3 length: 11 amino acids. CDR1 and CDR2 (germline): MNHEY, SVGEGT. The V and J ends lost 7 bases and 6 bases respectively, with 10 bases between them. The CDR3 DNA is TGTGCCAGCACCTCGACCAGCGAGCAGTACGTC. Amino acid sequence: CASTSTSEQYV.

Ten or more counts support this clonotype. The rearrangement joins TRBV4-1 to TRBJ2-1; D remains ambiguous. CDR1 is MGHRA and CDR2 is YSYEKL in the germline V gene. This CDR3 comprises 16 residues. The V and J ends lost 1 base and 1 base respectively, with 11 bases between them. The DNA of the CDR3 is TGCGCCAGCAGCCAAGTCGATTTGGTTTCCTACAATGAGCAGTTCTTC. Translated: CASSQVDLVSYNEQFF.

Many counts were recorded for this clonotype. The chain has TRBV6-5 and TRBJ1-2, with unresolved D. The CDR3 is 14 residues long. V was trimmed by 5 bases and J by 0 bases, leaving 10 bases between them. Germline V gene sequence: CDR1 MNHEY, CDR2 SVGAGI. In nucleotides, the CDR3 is TGTGCCAGCAGTCTAGGTCCCACTAACTATGGCTACACCTTC. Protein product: CASSLGPTNYGYTF.

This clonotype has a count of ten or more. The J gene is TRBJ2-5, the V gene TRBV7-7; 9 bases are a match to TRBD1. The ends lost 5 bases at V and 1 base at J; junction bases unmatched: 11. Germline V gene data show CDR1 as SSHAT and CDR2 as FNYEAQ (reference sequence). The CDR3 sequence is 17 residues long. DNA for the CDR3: TGTGCCAGCAGCCTAAACCCGGGACAGGGTATCCAAGAGACCCAGTACTTC. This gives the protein CASSLNPGQGIQETQYF. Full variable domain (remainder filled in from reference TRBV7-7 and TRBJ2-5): GAGVSQSPRYKVTKRGQDVTLRCDPISSHATLYWYQQALGQGPEFLTYFNYEAQPDKSGLPSDRFSAERPEGSISTLTIQRTEQRDSAMYRCASSLNPGQGIQETQYFGPGTRLLVL.

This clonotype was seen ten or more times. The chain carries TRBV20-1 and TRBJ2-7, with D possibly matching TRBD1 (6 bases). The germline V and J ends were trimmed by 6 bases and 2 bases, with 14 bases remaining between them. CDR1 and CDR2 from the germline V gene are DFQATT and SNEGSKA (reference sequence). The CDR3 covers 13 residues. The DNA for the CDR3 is TGCAGTGCCCAAGGGGGTAGTCCCTACGAGCAGTACGTC. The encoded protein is CSAQGGSPYEQYV.

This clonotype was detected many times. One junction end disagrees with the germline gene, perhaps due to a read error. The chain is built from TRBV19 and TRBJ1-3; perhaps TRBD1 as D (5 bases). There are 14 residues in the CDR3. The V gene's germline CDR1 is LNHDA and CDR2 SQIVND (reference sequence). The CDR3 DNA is TGTGCCAGTACCTCGGGCGGGGCTGGGAACACCATATATTTT. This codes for CASTSGGAGNTIYF.

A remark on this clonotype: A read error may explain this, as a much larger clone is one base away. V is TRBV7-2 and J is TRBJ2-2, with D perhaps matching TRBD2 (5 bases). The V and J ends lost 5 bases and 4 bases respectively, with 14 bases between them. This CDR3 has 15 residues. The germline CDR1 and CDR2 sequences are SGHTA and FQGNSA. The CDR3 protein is CASSPTGIPTGELFF. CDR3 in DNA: TGTGCCAGCAGCCCAACGGGGATCCCCACCGGGGAGCTGTTTTTT.

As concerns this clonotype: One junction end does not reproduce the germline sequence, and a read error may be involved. In nucleotides, the CDR3 is TGTGCCAGCAGCTTAGGAGGGGCGACTGAAGCCTTCTTT. It encodes CASSLGGATEAFF. V usage is TRBV7-8 and J usage is TRBJ1-1, with D perhaps matching TRBD1 (5 bases). This CDR3 region has 13 residues. Germline V gene data show CDR1 as SGHVS and CDR2 as FQNEAQ. The variable domain in full, with the rest retrieved from reference TRBV7-8 and TRBJ1-1, is GAGVSQSPRYKVAKRGQDVALRCDPISGHVSLFWYQQALGQGPEFLTYFQNEAQLDKSGLPSDRFFAERPEGSVSTLKIQRTQQEDSAVYLCASSLGGATEAFFGQGTRLTVV.

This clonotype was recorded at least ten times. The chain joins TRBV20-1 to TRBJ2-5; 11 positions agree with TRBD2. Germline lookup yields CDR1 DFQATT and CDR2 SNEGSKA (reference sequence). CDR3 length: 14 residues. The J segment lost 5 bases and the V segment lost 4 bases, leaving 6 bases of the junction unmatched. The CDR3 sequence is CSANPSGGLETQYF. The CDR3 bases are TGCAGTGCTAACCCTAGCGGGGGGCTGGAGACCCAGTACTTC.

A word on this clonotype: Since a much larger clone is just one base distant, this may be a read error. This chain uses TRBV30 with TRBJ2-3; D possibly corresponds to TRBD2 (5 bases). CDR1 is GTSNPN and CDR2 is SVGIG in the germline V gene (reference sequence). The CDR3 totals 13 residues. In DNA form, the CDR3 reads TGTGTCTGGAGTGTCTCTAGCAGAGATACGCAGTATTTT. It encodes CVWSVSSRDTQYF. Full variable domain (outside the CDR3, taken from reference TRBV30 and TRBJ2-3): SQTIHQWPATLVQPVGSPLSLECTVEGTSNPNLYWYRQAAGRGLQLLFYSVGIGQISSEVPQNLSASRPQDRQFILSSKKLLLSDSGFYLCVWSVSSRDTQYFGPGTRLTVL.

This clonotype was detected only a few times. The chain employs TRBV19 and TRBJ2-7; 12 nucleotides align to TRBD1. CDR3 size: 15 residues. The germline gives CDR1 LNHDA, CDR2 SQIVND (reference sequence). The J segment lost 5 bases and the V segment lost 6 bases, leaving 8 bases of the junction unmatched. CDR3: CASRGSGTGGHEQYF. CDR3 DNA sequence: TGTGCCAGTAGAGGGTCCGGGACAGGGGGCCACGAGCAGTACTTC. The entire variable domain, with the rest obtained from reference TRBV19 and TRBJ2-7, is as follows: DGGITQSPKYLFRKEGQNVTLSCEQNLNHDAMYWYRQDPGQGLRLIYYSQIVNDFQKGDIAEGYSVSREKKESFPLTVTSAQKNPTAFYLCASRGSGTGGHEQYFGPGTRLTVT.

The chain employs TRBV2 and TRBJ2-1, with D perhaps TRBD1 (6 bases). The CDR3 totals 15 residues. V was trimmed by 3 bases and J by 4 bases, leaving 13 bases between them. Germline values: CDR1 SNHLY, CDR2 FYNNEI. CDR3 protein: CASSEGAGSYNEQFF. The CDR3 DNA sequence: TGTGCCAGCAGTGAGGGGGCAGGGTCTTACAATGAGCAGTTCTTC.

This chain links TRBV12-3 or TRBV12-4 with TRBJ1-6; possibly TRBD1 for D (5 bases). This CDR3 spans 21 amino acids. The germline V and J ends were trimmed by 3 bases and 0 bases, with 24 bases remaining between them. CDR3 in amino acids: CASSFYLPGLSTPSYNSPLHF. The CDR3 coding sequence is TGTGCCAGCAGTTTTTACCTTCCGGGACTCTCGACCCCCTCCTATAATTCACCCCTCCACTTT.

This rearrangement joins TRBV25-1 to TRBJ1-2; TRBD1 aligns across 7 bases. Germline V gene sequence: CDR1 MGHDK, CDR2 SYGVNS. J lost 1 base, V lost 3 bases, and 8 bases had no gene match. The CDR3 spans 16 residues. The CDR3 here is CASSDSGQEINYGYTF. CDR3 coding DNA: TGTGCCAGCAGTGACTCAGGACAGGAGATTAACTATGGCTACACCTTC.

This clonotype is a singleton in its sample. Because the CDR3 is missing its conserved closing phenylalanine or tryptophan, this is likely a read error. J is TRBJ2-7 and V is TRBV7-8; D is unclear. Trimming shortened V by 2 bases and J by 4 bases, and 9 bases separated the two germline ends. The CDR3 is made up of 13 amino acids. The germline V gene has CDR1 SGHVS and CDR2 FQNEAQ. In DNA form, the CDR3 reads TGTGCCAGCAGCTTATCAATGGGGTACGAGCAGTACTAC. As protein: CASSLSMGYEQYY.

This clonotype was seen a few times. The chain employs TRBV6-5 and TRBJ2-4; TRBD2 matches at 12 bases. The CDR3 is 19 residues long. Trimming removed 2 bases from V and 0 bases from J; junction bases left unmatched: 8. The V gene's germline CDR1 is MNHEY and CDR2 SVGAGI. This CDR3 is CASSYGASGGGLAKNIQYF. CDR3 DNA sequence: TGTGCCAGCAGTTACGGGGCTAGCGGGGGGGGTTTAGCCAAAAACATTCAGTACTTC.

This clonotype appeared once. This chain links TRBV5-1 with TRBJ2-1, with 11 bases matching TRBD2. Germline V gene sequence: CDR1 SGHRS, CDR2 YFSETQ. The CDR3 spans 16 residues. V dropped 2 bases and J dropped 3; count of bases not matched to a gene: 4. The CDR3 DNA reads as TGCGCCAGCAGCTTAAGGACTAGCGGGTTCTACAATGAGCAGTTCTTC. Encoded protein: CASSLRTSGFYNEQFF.

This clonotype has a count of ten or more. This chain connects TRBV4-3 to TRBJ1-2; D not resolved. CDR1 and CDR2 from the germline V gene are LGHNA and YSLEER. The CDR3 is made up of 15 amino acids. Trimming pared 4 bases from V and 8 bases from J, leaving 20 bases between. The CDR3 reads CASSPGGNALFGYTF. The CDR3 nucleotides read TGCGCCAGCAGCCCGGGAGGAAACGCTCTATTCGGCTACACCTTC.

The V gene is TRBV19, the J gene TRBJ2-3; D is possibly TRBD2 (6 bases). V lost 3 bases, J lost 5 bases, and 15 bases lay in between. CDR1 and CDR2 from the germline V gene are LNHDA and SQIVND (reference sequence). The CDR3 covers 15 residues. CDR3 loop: CASSMLGGGRDTQYF. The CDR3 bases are TGTGCCAGTAGTATGCTCGGGGGAGGACGAGATACGCAGTATTTT.

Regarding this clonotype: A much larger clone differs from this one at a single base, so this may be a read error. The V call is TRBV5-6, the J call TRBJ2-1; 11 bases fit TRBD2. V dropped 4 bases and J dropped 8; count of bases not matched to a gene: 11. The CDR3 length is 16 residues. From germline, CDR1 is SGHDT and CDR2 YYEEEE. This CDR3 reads CASSASGLAVYDEQFF. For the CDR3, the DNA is TGTGCCAGCAGCGCCTCGGGACTAGCGGTTTACGATGAGCAGTTCTTC.

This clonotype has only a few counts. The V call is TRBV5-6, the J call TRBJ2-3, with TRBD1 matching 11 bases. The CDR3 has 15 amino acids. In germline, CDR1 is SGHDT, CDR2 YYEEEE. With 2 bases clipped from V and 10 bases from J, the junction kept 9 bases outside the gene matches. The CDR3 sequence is CASSLAPRDRGAQYF. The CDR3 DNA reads TGTGCCAGCAGCTTAGCACCCCGGGACAGGGGGGCGCAGTATTTT.